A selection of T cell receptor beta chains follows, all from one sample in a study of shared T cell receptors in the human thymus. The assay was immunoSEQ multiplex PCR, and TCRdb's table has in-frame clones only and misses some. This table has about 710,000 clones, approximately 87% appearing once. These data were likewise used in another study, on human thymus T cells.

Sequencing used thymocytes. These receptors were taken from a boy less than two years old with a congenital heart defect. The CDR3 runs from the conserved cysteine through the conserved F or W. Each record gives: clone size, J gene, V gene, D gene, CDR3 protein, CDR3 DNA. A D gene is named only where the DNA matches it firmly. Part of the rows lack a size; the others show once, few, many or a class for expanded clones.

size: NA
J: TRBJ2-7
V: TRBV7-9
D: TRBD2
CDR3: CASRPGRDETYEQYF
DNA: TGTGCCAGCAGACCTGGGAGGGACGAGACCTACGAGCAGTACTTC

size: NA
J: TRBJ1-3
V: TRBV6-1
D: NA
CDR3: CASRTGGNTIYF
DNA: TGTGCCAGCAGGACGGGGGGAAACACCATATATTTT

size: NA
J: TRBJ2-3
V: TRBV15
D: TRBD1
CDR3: CATSRRDSSTDTQYF
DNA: TGTGCCACCAGCAGACGGGACAGTAGCACAGATACGCAGTATTTT

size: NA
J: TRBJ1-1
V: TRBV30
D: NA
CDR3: CAWRDNEAFF
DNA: TGTGCCTGGAGAGACAATGAAGCTTTCTTT

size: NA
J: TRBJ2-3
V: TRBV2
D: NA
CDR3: CASSEDSTDTQYF
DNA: TGTGCCAGCAGCGAGGACAGTACAGATACGCAGTATTTT

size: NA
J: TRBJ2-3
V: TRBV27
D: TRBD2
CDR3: CASSLSGGKDTQYF
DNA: TGTGCCAGCAGTTTATCGGGGGGGAAGGATACGCAGTATTTT

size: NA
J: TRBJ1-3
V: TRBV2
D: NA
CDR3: CASSMSSGNTIYF
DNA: TGTGCCAGCAGTATGAGCTCTGGAAACACCATATATTTT

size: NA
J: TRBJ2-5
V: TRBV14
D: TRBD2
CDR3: CASSQRLAGVETQYF
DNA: TGTGCCAGCAGCCAAAGACTAGCGGGAGTGGAGACCCAGTACTTC

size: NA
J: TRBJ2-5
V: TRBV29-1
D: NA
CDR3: CSVAVGGPLPETQYF
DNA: TGCAGCGTTGCCGTGGGGGGGCCGCTACCCGAGACCCAGTACTTC

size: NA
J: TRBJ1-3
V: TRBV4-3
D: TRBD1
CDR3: CASSQDRGDRSYGNTIYF
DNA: TGCGCCAGCAGCCAAGATCGAGGGGACAGGAGCTATGGAAACACCATATATTTT

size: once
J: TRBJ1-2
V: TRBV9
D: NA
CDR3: CASSRRQVSPYYGYTF
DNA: TGTGCCAGCAGCCGGCGACAGGTTTCTCCCTACTATGGCTACACCTTC

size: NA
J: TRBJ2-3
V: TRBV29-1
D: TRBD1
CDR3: CSVDPSGQGTDTQYF
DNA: TGCAGCGTTGACCCGTCGGGACAGGGCACAGATACGCAGTATTTT

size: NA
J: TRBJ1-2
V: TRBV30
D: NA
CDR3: CAWIQGPGTRPRYGYTF
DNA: TGTGCCTGGATTCAGGGGCCCGGGACGAGACCCCGCTATGGCTACACCTTC

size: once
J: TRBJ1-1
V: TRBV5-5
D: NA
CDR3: CASSLFRRALNTEAFF
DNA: TGTGCCAGCAGCTTGTTTAGGAGGGCCCTGAACACTGAAGCTTTCTTT

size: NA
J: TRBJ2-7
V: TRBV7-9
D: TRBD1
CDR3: CASSPRVGDSSYEQYF
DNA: TGTGCCAGCAGCCCGAGAGTTGGGGACAGCTCCTACGAGCAGTACTTC

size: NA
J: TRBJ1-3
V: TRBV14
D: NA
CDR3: CASSQPSSGNTIYF
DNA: TGTGCCAGCAGCCAACCCAGCTCTGGAAACACCATATATTTT

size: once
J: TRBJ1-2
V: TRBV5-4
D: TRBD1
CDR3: CASSPDRGLYGYTF
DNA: TGTGCCAGCAGCCCCGACAGGGGGTTATATGGCTACACCTTC

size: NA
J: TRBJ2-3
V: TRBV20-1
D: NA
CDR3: CSAPRTDTQYF
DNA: TGCAGTGCTCCCCGTACAGATACGCAGTATTTT

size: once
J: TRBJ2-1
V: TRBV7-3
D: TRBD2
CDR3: CASSLQGGGNSSYNEQFF
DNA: TGTGCCAGCAGCTTGCAGGGCGGGGGTAACAGCTCCTACAATGAGCAGTTCTTC

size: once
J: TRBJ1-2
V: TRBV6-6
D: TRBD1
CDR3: CASSYLRTGDGYTF
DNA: TGTGCCAGCAGTTACCTACGGACAGGGGATGGCTACACCTTC

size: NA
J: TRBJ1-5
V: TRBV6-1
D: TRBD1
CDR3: CASSVTDRDRDSNQPQHF
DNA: TGTGCCAGCAGTGTAACTGACCGGGACAGGGATAGCAATCAGCCCCAGCATTTT

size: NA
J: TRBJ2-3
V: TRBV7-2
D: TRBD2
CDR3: CASSLRLAGAFDTQYF
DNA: TGTGCCAGCAGCTTGAGACTAGCGGGGGCCTTCGATACGCAGTATTTT

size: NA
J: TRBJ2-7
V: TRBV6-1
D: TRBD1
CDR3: CASSEETGTALFPTYEQYF
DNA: TGTGCCAGCAGTGAAGAGACCGGGACAGCATTGTTCCCCACCTACGAGCAGTACTTC

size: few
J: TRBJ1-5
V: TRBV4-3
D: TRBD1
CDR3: CASSQDWGQINGNQPQHF
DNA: TGCGCCAGCAGCCAAGATTGGGGACAGATTAATGGCAATCAGCCCCAGCATTTT

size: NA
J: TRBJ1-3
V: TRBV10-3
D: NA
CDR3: CAISNGLVHLHSGNTIYF
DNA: TGTGCCATCAGTAACGGACTCGTCCACCTGCACTCTGGAAACACCATATATTTT

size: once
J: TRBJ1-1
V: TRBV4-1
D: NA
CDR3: CASSQEGSSTGNTEAFF
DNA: TGCGCCAGCAGCCAAGAGGGCTCATCGACAGGGAACACTGAAGCTTTCTTT

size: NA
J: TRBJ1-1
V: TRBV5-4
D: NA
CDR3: CASSLERGARNTEAFF
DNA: TGTGCCAGCAGCTTGGAAAGGGGTGCAAGGAACACTGAAGCTTTCTTT

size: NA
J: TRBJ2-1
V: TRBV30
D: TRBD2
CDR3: CAWMGASGTNEQFF
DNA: TGTGCCTGGATGGGAGCTAGCGGGACGAATGAGCAGTTCTTC

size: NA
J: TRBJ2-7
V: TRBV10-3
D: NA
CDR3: CAISECYEDSWRCEQYF
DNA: TGTGCCATCAGTGAGTGTTACGAGGACAGTTGGAGGTGCGAGCAGTACTTC

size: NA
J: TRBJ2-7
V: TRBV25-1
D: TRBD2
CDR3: CASSDAGGSYEQYF
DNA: TGTGCCAGCAGTGACGCGGGGGGCTCCTACGAGCAGTACTTC

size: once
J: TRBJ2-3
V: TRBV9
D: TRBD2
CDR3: CASSARSGLAGTDTQYF
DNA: TGTGCCAGCAGCGCCCGATCGGGACTAGCGGGGACAGATACGCAGTATTTT

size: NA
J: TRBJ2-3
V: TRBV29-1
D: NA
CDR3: CSVLADTQYF
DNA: TGCAGCGTCCTAGCTGATACGCAGTATTTT

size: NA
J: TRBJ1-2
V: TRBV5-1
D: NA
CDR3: CATRNPRLPNYGYTF
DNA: TGCGCCACCAGAAACCCCAGGTTGCCTAACTATGGCTACACCTTC

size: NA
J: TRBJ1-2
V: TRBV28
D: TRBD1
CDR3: CASKHPGQGIWNYYGYTF
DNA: TGTGCCAGCAAACACCCGGGACAGGGGATCTGGAACTACTATGGCTACACCTTC

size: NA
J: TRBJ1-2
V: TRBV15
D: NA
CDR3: CATSRAATENYGYTF
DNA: TGTGCCACCAGCAGAGCCGCGACAGAGAACTATGGCTACACCTTC

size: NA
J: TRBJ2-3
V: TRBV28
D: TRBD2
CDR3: CASISGAGTTDTQYF
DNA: TGTGCCAGCATTTCCGGAGCGGGAACCACAGATACGCAGTATTTT

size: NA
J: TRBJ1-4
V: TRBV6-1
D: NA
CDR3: CASSEFQGTTNEKLFF
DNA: TGTGCCAGCAGTGAATTTCAGGGAACAACTAATGAAAAACTGTTTTTT